Shown below are 4 T cell receptor beta chains from a single sample sequenced in a study of T cell responses to AZD1222 COVID-19 vaccine (dated by TCRdb to the early 2020s). Library creation used the immunoSEQ multiplex PCR assay. As stored in TCRdb, this immuneACCESS dataset retains in-frame rearrangements with V and J assigned. A fraction of the clones does not appear; measured against another copy, unresolved V genes explain less than half of the discrepancy, and the remainder lacks a known reason. In all, the sample holds approximately 150,000 clones, and about 90% of those were seen once. About 4.1% of the sample is in the top ten clones. The label giving this sample's time point can be read as: about 28 days (+/-7) after the second vaccine dose. The treatment or condition label of this sample denotes: meningococcal conjugate vaccine given as trial control. Sample: peripheral blood, taken 28 days after the second dose of the MenACWY control vaccine. Source of these receptors: an adult who received the MenACWY meningococcal vaccine as a control.

V is TRBV19 and J is TRBJ1-6, with a possible D match to TRBD1 (5 bases). The germline V and J ends were trimmed by 9 bases and 6 bases, with 6 bases remaining between them. Germline V gives CDR1 LNHDA, CDR2 SQIVND (reference sequence). CDR3 length equals 11 residues. CDR3 sequence reads: CASGGNSPLHF. CDR3 DNA sequence: TGTGCCAGCGGGGGTAATTCACCCCTCCACTTT.

The chain recombines TRBV5-6 with TRBJ2-3, with D unresolved. The CDR3 has 13 residues. The V end was cut by 3 bases, the J end by 6 bases, with 11 bases between. CDR1 is SGHDT and CDR2 is YYEEEE in the germline V gene. In nucleotides, the CDR3 is TGTGCCAGCAGCTCGGCGAATCCCGATACGCAGTATTTT. Amino acids: CASSSANPDTQYF.

The chain has TRBV18 and TRBJ1-1, with D possibly being TRBD1 (5 bases). The CDR3 has 15 amino acids. Germline-derived CDR1 and CDR2 are KGHSH and LQKENI. V was trimmed by 0 bases and J by 2 bases, leaving 10 bases between them. The chain's CDR3 is CASSPPRGENTEAFF. For the CDR3, the DNA is TGTGCCAGCTCACCACCCCGGGGGGAAAACACTGAAGCTTTCTTT.

The J gene is TRBJ1-2, the V gene TRBV6-5; 9 positions agree with TRBD1. Germline V gene sequence: CDR1 MNHEY, CDR2 SVGAGI. This CDR3 has 13 amino acids. V shed 5 bases, J shed 6 bases, and the junction held 4 bases outside the gene matches. The CDR3 DNA reads TGTGCCAGCAGTACAGGGGGCGCGAATGGCTACACCTTC. Its protein product is CASSTGGANGYTF.